The T cell receptor beta chain under discussion was sequenced for a study of cytomegalovirus exposure and HLA in healthy donors. Researchers ran the PCR with 60 Vbeta and 13 Jbeta primers. Sequencing was performed with immunoSEQ multiplex PCR; in TCRdb, only in-frame clones are kept and a portion is missing. Of fewer than 200,000 clones listed, approximately 80% are singletons. The CDR3 contains 13 residues. Germline CDR1 reads SEHNR; CDR2 reads FQNEAQ (reference sequence). Trimming shortened V by 4 bases and J by 2 bases, and 6 bases separated the two germline ends. Though probably carrying unrecorded immune exposures, donors were nominally healthy at sampling.

This receptor was taken from a boy between 10 and 17 years old in good health and CMV-seronegative. This chain joins TRBV7-9 and TRBJ1-5; the D gene is possibly TRBD1 (6 bases). The specimen was PBMCs. DNA of the CDR3: TGTGCCAGCAGCTACAGGGGCAATCAGCCCCAGCATTTT. Translating gives CASSYRGNQPQHF. Looking up the rest from reference TRBV7-9 and TRBJ1-5 gives the full variable domain: DTGVSQNPRHKITKRGQNVTFRCDPISEHNRLYWYRQTLGQGPEFLTYFQNEAQLEKSRLLSDRFSAERPKGSFSTLEIQRTEQGDSAMYLCASSYRGNQPQHFGDGTRLSIL.